This TCR beta chain was identified during a study of OX40 agonist ivuxolimab in advanced cancers. The method was immunoSEQ multiplex PCR; TCRdb's version includes in-frame clones alone and lacks a portion of them. Here the sample spans approximately 50,000 clones, roughly 84% being singletons. With baseline, cycle 4 day 1, and cycle 7 day 1 as timepoints, blood was sampled. CDR1 and CDR2 from the germline V gene are ENHRY and SYGVKD. This CDR3 is 15 amino acids long. Trimming stripped 7 bases from V and 4 bases from J, with 16 bases between. The source material was CD4+ or CD8+ T cells sorted from blood, sampled in a trial of the OX40 agonist ivuxolimab. The rearrangement links TRBV10-3 to TRBJ2-2; the D call may be TRBD1 or TRBD2 (5 bases each). The clonotype comes from an adult with an advanced solid tumor such as melanoma, head and neck, liver or kidney cancer. CDR3 sequence (DNA): TGTGCCATCATTTCTAGCAGGGACGGCACCGGGGAGCTGTTTTTT. It encodes CAIISSRDGTGELFF.